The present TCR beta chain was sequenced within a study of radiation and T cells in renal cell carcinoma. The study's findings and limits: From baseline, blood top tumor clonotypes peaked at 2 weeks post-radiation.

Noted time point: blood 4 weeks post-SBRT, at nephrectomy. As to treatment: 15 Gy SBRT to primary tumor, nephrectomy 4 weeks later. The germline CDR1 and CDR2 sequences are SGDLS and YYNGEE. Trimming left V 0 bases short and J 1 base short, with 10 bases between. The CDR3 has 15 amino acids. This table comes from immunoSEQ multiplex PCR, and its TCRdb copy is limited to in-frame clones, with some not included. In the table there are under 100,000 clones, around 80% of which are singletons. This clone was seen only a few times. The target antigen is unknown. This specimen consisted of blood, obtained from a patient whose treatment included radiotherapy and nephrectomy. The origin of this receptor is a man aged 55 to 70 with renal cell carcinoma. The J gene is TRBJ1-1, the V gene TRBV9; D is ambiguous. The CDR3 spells CASSVGGAENTEAFF. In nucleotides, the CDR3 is TGTGCCAGCAGCGTAGGCGGCGCAGAGAACACTGAAGCTTTCTTT. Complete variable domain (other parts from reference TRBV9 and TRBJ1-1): DSGVTQTPKHLITATGQRVTLRCSPRSGDLSVYWYQQSLDQGLQFLIQYYNGEERAKGNILERFSAQQFPDLHSELNLSSLELGDSALYFCASSVGGAENTEAFFGQGTRLTVV.